This T cell receptor beta chain appears in the sequencing data of a study of shared clonotypes between healthy human individuals. The study's findings and limits: Sequencing depth was a factor that was expected to affect clonotype sharing among donors. The represented genetic and exposure-history diversity was limited by the small number of donors. Clonotypes that were shared across four donors made up approximately 5.1% of naive CD4 clonotypes.

It was at deep level that the assay was run. The method was immunoSEQ multiplex PCR; TCRdb's version includes in-frame clones alone and lacks a portion of them. The table shows roughly 1,800,000 clones, with over 85% occurring only once. Naive CD8 cells were CD45RO-negative, positively selected for CCR7, excluding terminally differentiated effector memory CD45RA+ cells. On this clone: Its cognate antigen is unknown.

This TCR derives from a man between 18 and 35 years old in good health. Sequencing was performed on naive CD8+ T cells sorted from blood.

DNA of the CDR3: TGCGCCAGCAGCCAAGATACGGACAGGGGAGGTGGAAACACCATATATTTT. This gives the protein CASSQDTDRGGGNTIYF. The chain uses TRBV4-1 and TRBJ1-3, with 9 bases lining up with TRBD1. Looked up from germline, CDR1 is MGHRA and CDR2 is YSYEKL. The CDR3 totals 17 residues. The V gene end was trimmed by 0 bases and the J gene end by 3 bases; junction bases not matched to a gene: 6.